This TCR beta chain comes out of a study of a mutant IDH1 vaccine in newly diagnosed glioma. Study information: The vaccination schedule gave patients eight doses in weeks 1, 3, 5, 7, 11, 15, 19 and 23. The earlier regimen, radiotherapy, temozolomide, or both, was most often both.

TCRdb keeps only in-frame clones here, not all; method: immunoSEQ multiplex PCR. The sample shows 35,000 to 40,000 clones, 80% to 90% of them seen only once. Time point of the sample: week 23, last vaccination. Alongside topical imiquimod, each dose of vaccine comprised 300 ug of mutant IDH1 20-mer peptide. Germline assignment: CDR1 SGHTA and CDR2 FQGNSA. The CDR3 has 16 amino acids. Unmatched junction bases numbered 6, after V lost 2 bases and J lost 4 bases. As to this clone: Its antigen is not identified.

This TCR came from a man aged 35-49 years with glioma. This chain joins TRBV7-2 and TRBJ2-1, with 9 bases lining up with TRBD2. The sample was PBMCs, taken from a glioma patient whose treatment included an IDH1 peptide vaccine. The CDR3 reads CASSLRSGRSYNEQFF. CDR3 nucleotides: TGTGCCAGCAGCTTAAGGAGCGGGAGGTCTTACAATGAGCAGTTCTTC.